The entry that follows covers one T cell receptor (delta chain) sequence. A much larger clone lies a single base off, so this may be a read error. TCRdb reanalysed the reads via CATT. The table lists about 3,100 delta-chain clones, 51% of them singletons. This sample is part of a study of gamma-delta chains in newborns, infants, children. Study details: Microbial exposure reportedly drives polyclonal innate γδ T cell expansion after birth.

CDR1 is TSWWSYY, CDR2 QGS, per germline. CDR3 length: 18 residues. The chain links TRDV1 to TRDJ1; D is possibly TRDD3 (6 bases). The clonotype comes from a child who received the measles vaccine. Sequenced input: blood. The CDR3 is CAPGDLFHYRYYLRGLIF. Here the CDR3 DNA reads TGTGCTCCTGGGGACCTCTTCCACTACCGATACTACCTGCGGGGACTCATCTTT.